These 19 T cell receptor beta chains were sequenced from one sample in a study of shared clonotypes between healthy human individuals. This table comes from immunoSEQ multiplex PCR, and its TCRdb copy is limited to in-frame clones, with some not included. This table holds under 2,500,000 clones, approximately 96% found once. Sequencing was carried out using naive CD4+ T cells sorted from blood. The subset: CD45RA+ positively selected. Every receptor here comes from a man younger than 35 in good health.

This sequence joins TRBV9 and TRBJ2-7; 10 bases fit TRBD2. V was pared by 4 bases and J by 2 bases, with 3 bases of the junction left unmatched. CDR3 length equals 14 residues. Germline V gene sequence: CDR1 SGDLS, CDR2 YYNGEE. CDR3 residues: CASSSGTSAYEQYF. In DNA form, the CDR3 reads TGTGCCAGCAGCTCAGGGACTAGCGCCTACGAGCAGTACTTC.

A note on this clone: Other nucleotide sequences in the sample specify the same CDR3. V usage is TRBV4-1 and J usage is TRBJ2-7; tentative D call: TRBD2 (6 bases). The CDR3 runs 16 residues. CDR1 is MGHRA and CDR2 is YSYEKL in the germline V gene. V lost 1 base to trimming and J lost 0 bases, with 13 bases between them. CDR3 loop: CASSQGLDRYSYEQYF. The CDR3, as DNA: TGCGCCAGCAGCCAAGGACTAGATAGATACTCCTACGAGCAGTACTTC.

The chain links TRBV29-1 to TRBJ2-5, with 10 bases matching TRBD2. This CDR3 spans 15 amino acids. V shed 2 bases, J shed 2 bases, and the junction held 5 bases outside the gene matches. Germline CDR1 and CDR2: SQVTM and ANQGSEA. The DNA for the CDR3 is TGCAGCGTTGAACCAGTAGCGGGGGGACAAGAGACCCAGTACTTC. It is translated as CSVEPVAGGQETQYF.

V and J are TRBV10-3 and TRBJ2-5; 7 bases are a match to TRBD2. V was clipped by 5 bases and J by 1 base; unmatched bases: 10. Per germline, CDR1 ENHRY and CDR2 SYGVKD. The CDR3 runs to 16 residues. The DNA of the CDR3 is TGTGCCATCAGTAGTGGGGGGGTGAGGCTCCAAGAGACCCAGTACTTC. The encoded protein is CAISSGGVRLQETQYF.

This rearrangement joins TRBV13 to TRBJ1-2; 8 bases map to TRBD1. Trimming at V came to 3 bases and at J to 8 bases, leaving 5 bases not matched to a gene. In germline, CDR1 is PRHDT, CDR2 FYEKMQ (reference sequence). This CDR3 is built from 13 residues. DNA of the CDR3: TGTGCCAGCAGCTTCGACAGGGGCAGGGGCTACACCTTC. This translates into CASSFDRGRGYTF.

V gene TRBV28 combines with J gene TRBJ1-2; D not resolved. This CDR3 comprises 12 residues. With 6 bases removed from V and 2 bases from J, the gap between germline ends came to 7 bases. In germline, CDR1 is MDHEN, CDR2 SYDVKM. CDR3 in DNA: TGTGCCAGCAGCGTGAGGAACTATGGCTACACCTTC. This gives the protein CASSVRNYGYTF.

This clone came up once. V and J are TRBV21-1 and TRBJ2-2. TRBV21-1 constitutes a pseudogene. The CDR3 has 17 amino acids. CDR3 region: CASSKAGRLANTGELFF. The CDR3, as DNA: TGTGCCAGCAGCAAAGCAGGCAGGCTAGCGAACACCGGGGAGCTGTTTTTT.

The chain recombines TRBV27 with TRBJ2-4; tentatively, D is TRBD2 (6 bases). The CDR3 covers 14 residues. The germline V gene has CDR1 MNHEY and CDR2 SMNVEV (reference sequence). V gave up 6 bases and J gave up 0 bases, with 9 bases separating them. For the CDR3, the DNA is TGTGCCAGCAGCCTGGGGGGAGCCAAAAACATTCAGTACTTC. Amino acids: CASSLGGAKNIQYF.

The J gene is TRBJ1-4, the V gene TRBV27; 7 nucleotides match TRBD1. J gave up 5 bases and V 2 bases, and 5 bases lay outside the gene matches. The CDR3 is made up of 15 amino acids. The germline gives CDR1 MNHEY, CDR2 SMNVEV (reference sequence). The CDR3 DNA reads as TGTGCCAGCAGTTTAGGGACAGCTATGAATGAAAAACTGTTTTTT. As protein: CASSLGTAMNEKLFF.

The J gene is TRBJ2-4, the V gene TRBV5-1; TRBD2 aligns across 13 bases. The CDR3 sequence is 15 residues long. The V and J ends lost 3 bases and 7 bases, in that order; junction bases with no gene match: 4. The germline CDR1 and CDR2 sequences are SGHRS and YFSETQ. CDR3 region: CASSSRTSGGNIQYF. The CDR3 nucleotides are TGCGCCAGCAGCTCGCGGACTAGCGGGGGTAACATTCAGTACTTC.

Points on this clone: This specimen includes other DNA sequences encoding the same CDR3. The chain has TRBV6-1 and TRBJ1-1; D gene unclear. Germline assignment: CDR1 MNHNS and CDR2 SASEGT. The CDR3 has 14 residues. V lost 1 base and J lost 1, with 7 bases in between. The CDR3 DNA reads TGTGCCAGCAGTGAAGTGACGGGGAACACTGAAGCTTTCTTT. Amino acids: CASSEVTGNTEAFF.

The sample holds a few counts of this clone. The genes are TRBV29-1 and TRBJ2-2; TRBD1 matches 9 bases. J was trimmed by 3 bases and V by 4 bases; bases with no gene match: 3. The germline V gene encodes CDR1 SQVTM and CDR2 ANQGSEA. The CDR3 is 14 residues long. This chain's CDR3 is CSVGQGVDTGELFF. Here the CDR3 DNA reads TGCAGCGTTGGACAGGGGGTAGACACCGGGGAGCTGTTTTTT.

The chain couples TRBV5-1 to TRBJ2-5, with 9 bases matching TRBD1. The CDR3 sequence is 15 residues long. V shed 6 bases and J 1 base; nucleotides not matched to a gene: 7. CDR1 is SGHRS, CDR2 YFSETQ, per germline. CDR3 coding DNA: TGCGCCAGCACCGGACAGGGGTCGGGCCAAGAGACCCAGTACTTC. Encoded protein: CASTGQGSGQETQYF.

The chain joins TRBV29-1 to TRBJ1-1, with 8 bases fitting TRBD1. The V segment lost 6 bases and the J segment 10 bases; nucleotides outside the gene matches: 10. Germline V gene sequence: CDR1 SQVTM, CDR2 ANQGSEA. The CDR3 is made up of 12 amino acids. The CDR3: CSVRTGTSGAFF. CDR3 sequence (DNA): TGCAGCGTCCGGACAGGGACTTCCGGAGCTTTCTTT.

CDR3 DNA: TGCGCCAGCAGCCTGGGAGCACTAGCCGACACCGGGGAGCTGTTTTTT. Translated, it gives CASSLGALADTGELFF. The chain uses TRBV5-1 and TRBJ2-2; D might be TRBD2 (6 bases). This CDR3 is 16 amino acids long. The ends were cut back, 4 bases at V and 3 bases at J, with 16 bases in the middle. Germline CDR1 SGHRS, CDR2 YFSETQ. Full variable domain (rest looked up from reference TRBV5-1 and TRBJ2-2): KAGVTQTPRYLIKTRGQQVTLSCSPISGHRSVSWYQQTPGQGLQFLFEYFSETQRNKGNFPGRFSGRQFSNSRSEMNVSTLELGDSALYLCASSLGALADTGELFFGEGSRLTVL.

This chain links TRBV5-6 with TRBJ2-3; D is perhaps TRBD1 (5 bases). The length of the CDR3 is 15 residues. Between the trimmed V and J ends, which lost 2 bases and 5 bases, there was a span of 15 bases. Germline-derived CDR1 and CDR2 are SGHDT and YYEEEE. In DNA form, the CDR3 reads TGTGCCAGCAGCTTCCCTTGGCAGGGTAGAGATACGCAGTATTTT. It codes for CASSFPWQGRDTQYF.

This clone came up a few times. J is TRBJ1-2 and V is TRBV5-4; D is unclear. V was cut by 4 bases and J by 4 bases, with 11 bases left in between. The CDR3 spans 13 residues. Looked up from germline, CDR1 is SGHNT and CDR2 is YYREEE (reference sequence). DNA for the CDR3: TGTGCCAGCAGCGAAGCAGGTCGCTATGGCTACACCTTC. Protein product: CASSEAGRYGYTF. The full variable domain, completed using reference TRBV5-4 and TRBJ1-2, is ETGVTQSPTHLIKTRGQQVTLRCSSQSGHNTVSWYQQALGQGPQFIFQYYREEENGRGNFPPRFSGLQFPNYSSELNVNALELDDSALYLCASSEAGRYGYTFGSGTRLTVV.

V gene TRBV4-1 combines with J gene TRBJ1-2; tentatively, D is TRBD1 (6 bases). V lost 3 bases, J lost 3 bases, and 14 bases lay in between. Germline V gene data show CDR1 as MGHRA and CDR2 as YSYEKL. The CDR3 runs to 15 residues. The CDR3 here is CASSHKGNRDYGYTF. The DNA for the CDR3 is TGCGCCAGCAGCCACAAAGGGAACAGGGACTATGGCTACACCTTC.

The chain has TRBV7-2 and TRBJ2-7; D is uncertain. Trimming cost V 2 bases and J 3 bases, with 11 bases left between them. The CDR3 length is 14 residues. From germline, CDR1 is SGHTA and CDR2 FQGNSA. CDR3 protein: CASSLRAGLYEQYF. The CDR3 nucleotides read TGTGCCAGCAGCTTACGGGCAGGTCTCTACGAGCAGTACTTC.